A single sample gave rise to the 19 T cell receptor beta chains below, sequenced in a study of T cells in Graves' hyperthyroidism and ophthalmopathy (dated by TCRdb to about 2019). Receptor amplification or capture employed multiplex PCR. This sample was sequenced with an Illumina HiSeq 2000. The TCR beta CDR3 regions were amplified from RNA transcripts. The TCR CDR3 was subjected to a first round of RT-PCR using the HTBI primer set and the Qiagen OneStep RT-PCR kit. TCRdb trimmed the raw reads at Q25, called clones with MiXCR and kept productive beta chains. When rows share a CDR3 protein, they turn into one entry using the most common DNA and genes. For this sample there are 300,000 to 350,000 distinct CDR3 sequences; about 18% appear just once. Clones ranked in the top ten supply approximately 54% of the sample. Source material: blood. The receptors were sampled from a woman aged 45-65 years with Graves' hyperthyroidism.

This clonotype showed up many times. The chain combines TRBV3-1 with TRBJ2-1; D is ambiguous. Trimming left V 1 base short and J 6 bases short, with 10 bases between. From germline, CDR1 is LGHDT and CDR2 YNNKEL (reference sequence). This CDR3 is 14 amino acids long. The CDR3 DNA follows: TGTGCCAGCAGCCAAGGTACGTTACGCAATGAGCAGTTCTTC. Translated, it gives CASSQGTLRNEQFF.

With regard to this clonotype: A much larger clonotype is one base distant, so this may be a read error. The V and J genes are TRBV18 and TRBJ1-1; TRBD1 is a possible D gene (5 bases). V was shortened by 7 bases and J by 1 base, with 16 bases between the two germline ends. Germline CDR1 and CDR2: KGHSH and LQKENI. The CDR3 is made up of 15 amino acids. CDR3: CASFLGGTGNTEAFF. For the CDR3, the DNA is TGTGCCAGCTTTCTTGGAGGGACGGGGAACACTGAAGCTTTCTTT.

At least ten counts were recorded for this clonotype. The chain carries TRBV12-3 or TRBV12-4 and TRBJ2-3, with D hard to call. CDR3 length equals 13 residues. Trimming pared 6 bases from V and 0 bases from J, leaving 7 bases between. CDR3 loop: CASRHTSTDTQYF. In DNA form, the CDR3 reads TGTGCCAGCAGACATACGAGCACAGATACGCAGTATTTT.

This clonotype has only a few counts. The chain has TRBV6-1 and TRBJ1-6, with D unclear. The CDR3 sequence is 13 residues long. Per germline, CDR1 MNHNS and CDR2 SASEGT. V dropped 8 bases and J dropped 5 bases, with 10 bases sitting between them. CDR3 protein: CASCSRDNSPLHF. For the CDR3, the DNA is TGTGCCAGCTGCTCCCGCGATAATTCACCCCTCCACTTT.

This clonotype has a handful of counts. The J gene is TRBJ1-2, the V gene TRBV5-1; D perhaps matches TRBD1 (6 bases). Deletions cut 0 bases from V and 7 bases from J, with 13 bases between. The CDR3 contains 14 residues. Germline CDR1 SGHRS, CDR2 YFSETQ. This CDR3 is CASSLDHPGAGYTF. The CDR3 nucleotides are TGCGCCAGCAGCTTGGATCATCCAGGGGCTGGCTACACCTTC.

Written as DNA, the CDR3 is TGCGCCAGCAGGAGAAGCGCGGGGGAGCTGTTTTTT. Amino acid sequence: CASRRSAGELFF. The chain couples TRBV4-1 to TRBJ2-2; unclear D gene. Germline lookup yields CDR1 MGHRA and CDR2 YSYEKL. This CDR3 has 12 amino acids. V was shortened by 6 bases and J by 8 bases, with 10 bases between the two germline ends.

This clonotype was counted at least ten times. The chain has TRBV5-6 and TRBJ2-5; TRBD1 matches at 9 bases. Trimming removed 4 bases from V and 6 bases from J; junction bases left unmatched: 4. CDR3 length: 13 amino acids. The germline V gene has CDR1 SGHDT and CDR2 YYEEEE. The CDR3 protein is CASSPGTGKTQYF. The CDR3 DNA sequence: TGTGCCAGCAGCCCCGGGACAGGGAAGACCCAGTACTTC. The whole variable domain, filled in from reference TRBV5-6 and TRBJ2-5, reads DAGVTQSPTHLIKTRGQQVTLRCSPKSGHDTVSWYQQALGQGPQFIFQYYEEEERQRGNFPDRFSGHQFPNYSSELNVNALLLGDSALYLCASSPGTGKTQYFGPGTRLLVL.

This chain links TRBV20-1 with TRBJ2-1, with D perhaps matching TRBD2 (5 bases). This CDR3 comprises 14 residues. Germline V gene data show CDR1 as DFQATT and CDR2 as SNEGSKA (reference sequence). Trimming left V 0 bases short and J 7 bases short, with 13 bases between. CDR3 in DNA: TGCAGTGCTAGAGAGGAGGACGAGATGAATGAGCAGTTCTTC. Protein: CSAREEDEMNEQFF.

The rearrangement links TRBV20-1 to TRBJ1-4; TRBD1 matches at 8 bases. CDR3 length: 17 amino acids. Germline values: CDR1 DFQATT, CDR2 SNEGSKA (reference sequence). With 3 bases clipped from V and 0 bases from J, the junction kept 9 bases outside the gene matches. The CDR3 is CSASPGTGHATNEKLFF. DNA for the CDR3: TGCAGTGCTAGTCCCGGGACAGGTCACGCAACTAATGAAAAACTGTTTTTT.

This clonotype was counted many times. This sequence joins TRBV3-1 and TRBJ1-2; D is undetermined. With 2 bases removed from V and 5 bases from J, the gap between germline ends came to 9 bases. The CDR3 loop spans 13 amino acids. Germline V gene lookup returns CDR1 LGHDT and CDR2 YNNKEL (reference sequence). Here the CDR3 reads CASSQPLGYGYTF. The DNA of the CDR3 is TGTGCCAGCAGCCAACCCTTAGGGTATGGCTACACCTTC.

The chain joins TRBV20-1 to TRBJ1-1; D unresolved. Germline V gene lookup returns CDR1 DFQATT and CDR2 SNEGSKA (reference sequence). V lost 8 bases and J 5 bases, leaving 9 bases between the germline ends. This CDR3 has 10 amino acids. The CDR3 DNA reads TGCAGTCCTCCGCCTACTGAAGCTTTCTTT. Residues: CSPPPTEAFF.

The chain couples TRBV28 to TRBJ2-2; D not certain. With 10 bases removed from V and 0 bases from J, the gap between germline ends came to 12 bases. The germline V gene encodes CDR1 MDHEN and CDR2 SYDVKM. The CDR3 covers 14 residues. CDR3 DNA sequence: TGTGCCACCGCGCTGCTAGCGAACACCGGGGAGCTGTTTTTT. Translation gives CATALLANTGELFF. Based on the CDR3 plus reference TRBV28 and TRBJ2-2, the full variable domain is DVKVTQSSRYLVKRTGEKVFLECVQDMDHENMFWYRQDPGLGLRLIYFSYDVKMKEKGDIPEGYSVSREKKERFSLILESASTNQTSMYLCATALLANTGELFFGEGSRLTVL.

In this sample, this clonotype turned up many times. The chain has TRBV5-1 and TRBJ2-5; D is perhaps TRBD1 (5 bases). There are 13 residues in the CDR3. Per the germline V gene, CDR1 is SGHRS and CDR2 is YFSETQ. Between the trimmed V and J ends, which lost 2 bases and 3 bases, there was a span of 8 bases. CDR3 sequence reads: CASSFQGEETQYF. The DNA for the CDR3 is TGCGCCAGCAGCTTCCAGGGCGAAGAGACCCAGTACTTC.

This clonotype has at least ten counts. The rearrangement joins TRBV30 to TRBJ2-1; 12 nucleotides align to TRBD2. The germline V gene encodes CDR1 GTSNPN and CDR2 SVGIG (reference sequence). The CDR3 loop spans 13 amino acids. The CDR3 DNA sequence: TGTGCTTCCAGACTAGCGGGAGAGAATGAGCAGTTCTTC. Amino acids: CASRLAGENEQFF.

This clonotype was found a few times. This chain uses TRBV6-1 with TRBJ2-1; a weak D match, TRBD1 (8 bases). The CDR3 totals 14 residues. Trimming left V 4 bases short and J 8 bases short, with 15 bases between. Germline-derived CDR1 and CDR2 are MNHNS and SASEGT. The CDR3 region has the DNA TGTGCCAGCAGTGTACCACAGGGGGGGCATGAGCAGTTCTTC. Its translation: CASSVPQGGHEQFF.

The chain uses TRBV9 and TRBJ2-3; D remains unclear. This CDR3 spans 13 amino acids. The germline gives CDR1 SGDLS, CDR2 YYNGEE. Trimming took off 4 bases at V and 0 bases at J, with 6 bases between the two ends. This chain's CDR3 is CASSTQSTDTQYF. CDR3 nucleotide sequence: TGTGCCAGCAGCACACAGAGCACAGATACGCAGTATTTT. Full variable domain (remainder filled in from reference TRBV9 and TRBJ2-3): DSGVTQTPKHLITATGQRVTLRCSPRSGDLSVYWYQQSLDQGLQFLIQYYNGEERAKGNILERFSAQQFPDLHSELNLSSLELGDSALYFCASSTQSTDTQYFGPGTRLTVL.

This clonotype was seen at least ten times. The genes are TRBV2 and TRBJ1-4, with D perhaps TRBD1 (5 bases). Germline loops: CDR1 SNHLY, CDR2 FYNNEI. The CDR3 spans 12 residues. The V end was cut by 3 bases, the J end by 8 bases, with 7 bases between. Here the CDR3 reads CASSDRGEKLFF. The CDR3, as DNA: TGTGCCAGCAGTGATCGGGGGGAAAAACTGTTTTTT.

This clonotype appeared a few times. The CDR3 DNA reads as TGTGCCAGCAGCCAGACGATGTTAAGCACTGAAGCTTTCTTT. This codes for CASSQTMLSTEAFF. The chain carries TRBV6-2 or TRBV6-3 and TRBJ1-1; no reliable D call. Germline CDR1 and CDR2: MNHEY and SVGEGT. This CDR3 contains 14 residues. Trimming left V 6 bases short and J 4 bases short, with 15 bases between.

This clonotype was seen repeatedly, ten times or more. The chain uses TRBV12-3 or TRBV12-4 and TRBJ1-5; D is undetermined. V was shortened by 6 bases and J by 7 bases, with 16 bases between the two germline ends. The CDR3 runs 14 residues. The CDR3 region is CASSLQYLGQPQHF. CDR3 DNA: TGTGCCAGCAGCCTACAGTACCTAGGGCAGCCCCAGCATTTT.